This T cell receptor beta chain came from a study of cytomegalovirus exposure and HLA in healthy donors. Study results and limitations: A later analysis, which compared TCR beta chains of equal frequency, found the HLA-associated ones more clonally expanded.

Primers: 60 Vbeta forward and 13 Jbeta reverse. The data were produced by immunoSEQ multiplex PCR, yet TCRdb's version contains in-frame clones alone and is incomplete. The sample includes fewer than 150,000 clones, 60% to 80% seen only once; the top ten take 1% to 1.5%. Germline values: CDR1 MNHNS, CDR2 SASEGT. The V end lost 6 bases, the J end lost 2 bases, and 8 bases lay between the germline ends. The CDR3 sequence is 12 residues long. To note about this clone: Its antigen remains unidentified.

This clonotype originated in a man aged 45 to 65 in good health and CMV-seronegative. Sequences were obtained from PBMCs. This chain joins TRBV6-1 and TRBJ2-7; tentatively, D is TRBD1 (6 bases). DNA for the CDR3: TGTGCCAGCAGGAAGGGGGCCTACGAGCAGTACTTC. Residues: CASRKGAYEQYF.